This entry lists 25 T cell receptor beta chains sequenced from one sample in a study of regulatory T cells in long-lasting Graves disease. Time point described: newly diagnosed GD, antithyroid drugs for less than 3 months. The TCR library used RNA extracted from PBMCs. Combining iRepertoire HTBI primers with Arm-PCR of CDR3 regions, the authors built TCR beta libraries. TCRdb reanalysed the multiplex PCR reads using MiXCR and keeps one entry per CDR3 protein. The sample shows some 560,000 distinct CDR3 sequences, 15% to 20% of them seen only once. This same sample was also taken into another study, of T cells in Graves' hyperthyroidism and ophthalmopathy.

Source: peripheral blood mononuclear cells (PBMCs), taken at new diagnosis, from a patient treated with antithyroid drugs. These receptors were collected from a middle-aged woman with Graves disease.

This clonotype was observed at least ten times. This chain links TRBV12-3 or TRBV12-4 with TRBJ1-1; 7 nucleotides align to TRBD1. The V and J ends lost 6 bases and 4 bases, in that order; junction bases with no gene match: 5. This CDR3 region has 13 residues. This chain's CDR3 is CASSGQALTEAFF. As DNA, the CDR3 is TGTGCCAGCAGCGGACAGGCCCTCACTGAAGCTTTCTTT.

This clonotype was picked up many times. J is TRBJ2-7 and V is TRBV18; no definite D call. This CDR3 spans 14 amino acids. The V gene lost 3 bases and the J gene lost 0 bases, with 9 bases spanning the gap. Germline CDR1 reads KGHSH; CDR2 reads LQKENI. CDR3 nucleotides: TGTGCCAGCTCACCCCACTTGAACTCCTACGAGCAGTACTTC. It translates to CASSPHLNSYEQYF.

This clonotype was detected ten times or more. The chain carries TRBV16 and TRBJ2-3; TRBD2 aligns across 8 bases. The germline V gene encodes CDR1 KGHSY and CDR2 FQNENV. V shed 3 bases, J shed 3 bases, and the junction held 5 bases outside the gene matches. CDR3 size: 15 residues. CDR3 coding DNA: TGTGCCAGCAGCCACCCCGGGGGGGCAACAGATACGCAGTATTTT. It codes for CASSHPGGATDTQYF.

This clonotype came up many times. The chain is built from TRBV4-1 and TRBJ1-2; D is unclear. The CDR3 runs to 15 residues. Trimming cost V 1 base and J 0 bases, with 9 bases left between them. Per the germline V gene, CDR1 is MGHRA and CDR2 is YSYEKL. CDR3 protein: CASSQGPGSNYGYTF. CDR3 in DNA: TGCGCCAGCAGCCAAGGCCCGGGATCTAACTATGGCTACACCTTC.

This clonotype was seen a few times. This sequence may be a read error, since a much larger clone differs from it by one base. The chain links TRBV2 to TRBJ1-1; D is unclear. The CDR3 totals 13 residues. Germline V gene data show CDR1 as SNHLY and CDR2 as FYNNEI. This CDR3 reads CASRDPLSSEASF. CDR3 nucleotides: TGTGCCAGCAGGGACCCATTAAGCTCTGAAGCTTCCTTT.

This clonotype was detected many times. The chain recombines TRBV3-1 with TRBJ2-1, with TRBD1 matching 7 bases. V shed 1 base and J 6 bases; nucleotides not matched to a gene: 3. This CDR3 spans 14 amino acids. Germline V gene sequence: CDR1 LGHDT, CDR2 YNNKEL (reference sequence). This CDR3 is CASSQGDSTNEQFF. CDR3 sequence (DNA): TGTGCCAGCAGCCAAGGGGACAGCACCAATGAGCAGTTCTTC.

A note on this clonotype: A read error is possible here, since a much larger clone lies one base away. The CDR3 ends on some other residue instead of the conserved phenylalanine or tryptophan, so this is likely a read error. The CDR3 DNA reads TGTGCCTGGGGCCGGGACAGGCCGTTTGGCTACACCCTC. This codes for CAWGRDRPFGYTL. V gene TRBV30 combines with J gene TRBJ1-2, with TRBD1 identical over 8 bases. The junction had 9 bases not matched to a gene; V was cut back by 5 bases and J by 7 bases. The germline CDR1 and CDR2 sequences are GTSNPN and SVGIG (reference sequence). The CDR3 covers 13 residues.

The chain is built from TRBV10-3 and TRBJ1-2; no clear D gene. The germline V gene encodes CDR1 ENHRY and CDR2 SYGVKD. V gave up 8 bases and J gave up 1 base, with 11 bases separating them. The CDR3 has 13 amino acids. CDR3 in amino acids: CAIAMADNYGYTF. For the CDR3, the DNA is TGTGCCATCGCCATGGCCGATAACTATGGCTACACCTTC.

This clonotype was recorded many times. The J gene is TRBJ2-7, the V gene TRBV11-2; no reliable D call. Germline assignment: CDR1 SGHAT and CDR2 FQNNGV. This CDR3 contains 12 residues. V was cut by 6 bases and J by 3 bases, with 9 bases left in between. CDR3 sequence (DNA): TGTGCCAGCAGTTTCGGAGACTACGAGCAGTACTTC. Its protein is CASSFGDYEQYF.

This clonotype was counted ten times or more. V is TRBV6-2 or TRBV6-3 and J is TRBJ1-6; 9 bases fit TRBD1. Germline V gene data show CDR1 as MNHEY and CDR2 as SVGEGT. The junction had 5 bases not matched to a gene; V was cut back by 4 bases and J by 1 base. This CDR3 is built from 17 residues. The CDR3 here is CASSFGQGNSYNSPLHF. DNA for the CDR3: TGTGCCAGCAGTTTTGGACAGGGGAATTCCTATAATTCACCCCTCCACTTT.

This clonotype was recorded at least ten times. The chain recombines TRBV2 with TRBJ1-6; 7 bases are a match to TRBD1. The CDR3 runs 17 residues. Unmatched junction bases numbered 16, after V lost 6 bases and J lost 8 bases. CDR1 SNHLY and CDR2 FYNNEI come from the germline V gene. The CDR3 region has the DNA TGTGCCAGCAGAGATCCGGGACAGAATTCAAGGGATTCACCCCTCCACTTT. It translates to CASRDPGQNSRDSPLHF.

This clonotype has ten or more counts. This chain joins TRBV30 and TRBJ2-2; D may match TRBD1 or TRBD2 (6 bases each). CDR3 length: 15 residues. Germline-derived CDR1 and CDR2 are GTSNPN and SVGIG (reference sequence). V shed 2 bases and J shed 4 bases, with 14 bases lying between them. CDR3 nucleotides: TGTGCCTGGAGTCGGGGGACAAAGGCCACCGGGGAGCTGTTTTTT. This encodes CAWSRGTKATGELFF.

V usage is TRBV19 and J usage is TRBJ2-2; D gene ambiguous. The CDR3 is made up of 14 amino acids. The ends were cut back, 3 bases at V and 0 bases at J, with 5 bases in the middle. Germline V CDR1 and CDR2: LNHDA, SQIVND (reference sequence). In DNA, the CDR3 is TGTGCCAGTAGTATGGTACCGAACACCGGGGAGCTGTTTTTT. Its translation: CASSMVPNTGELFF.

The CDR3 coding sequence is TGTGCCAGCAGCCCCCGGGGGGCCGCCTACGAGCAGTACTTC. Protein sequence: CASSPRGAAYEQYF. The V and J genes are TRBV3-1 and TRBJ2-7; TRBD2 is a possible D gene (7 bases). V lost 4 bases, J lost 2 bases, and 12 bases lay in between. There are 14 residues in the CDR3. In germline, CDR1 is LGHDT, CDR2 YNNKEL (reference sequence).

This clonotype has at least ten counts. J is TRBJ1-1 and V is TRBV11-3; 9 bases agree with TRBD1. The CDR3 runs to 15 residues. From germline, CDR1 is SGHNT and CDR2 YENEEA. J was trimmed by 5 bases and V by 5 bases; bases with no gene match: 9. The CDR3 region is CASSPKTGGTTEAFF. The CDR3 DNA reads TGTGCCAGCAGCCCAAAGACAGGGGGAACTACTGAAGCTTTCTTT.

J is TRBJ1-4 and V is TRBV6-2 or TRBV6-3; D ambiguous. The CDR3 sequence is 13 residues long. Per germline, CDR1 MNHEY and CDR2 SVGEGT. Trimming removed 0 bases from V and 12 bases from J, with 11 bases in between. In DNA, the CDR3 is TGTGCCAGCAGTTACTCGCGCACCCCACAACTGTTTTTT. Translation: CASSYSRTPQLFF.

In its sample, this clonotype was seen many times. This chain joins TRBV12-3 or TRBV12-4 and TRBJ1-3; 8 nucleotides align to TRBD1. V trimming: 6 bases; J trimming: 0 bases; junction bases outside the gene matches: 4. This CDR3 has 15 amino acids. CDR3 loop: CASRRDRPSGNTIYF. As DNA, the CDR3 is TGTGCCAGCAGGCGGGACAGGCCCTCTGGAAACACCATATATTTT.

This clonotype has a count of ten or more. This chain uses TRBV5-1 with TRBJ1-6; 10 bases map to TRBD1. Germline trimming cut 6 bases from V and 7 bases from J; bases unmatched to any gene: 7. The germline V gene encodes CDR1 SGHRS and CDR2 YFSETQ. CDR3 length: 15 residues. The CDR3 DNA reads as TGCGCCAGCACCATTCTGGACAGGGGGAATTCACCCCTCCACTTT. Translated: CASTILDRGNSPLHF.

This clonotype came up a few times. This sequence joins TRBV12-3 or TRBV12-4 and TRBJ1-3, with 9 bases fitting TRBD1. The V and J ends lost 4 bases and 8 bases, in that order; junction bases with no gene match: 3. This CDR3 region has 13 residues. CDR3 bases: TGTGCCAGCAGTTGGACAGGGGTAGACACCATATATTTT. Translation: CASSWTGVDTIYF.

The chain combines TRBV19 with TRBJ1-6; TRBD1 agrees at 9 bases. Germline CDR1 is LNHDA and CDR2 is SQIVND (reference sequence). V dropped 7 bases and J dropped 7; count of bases not matched to a gene: 8. This CDR3 has 15 residues. Here the CDR3 reads CASTPDRGGNSPLHF. The DNA of the CDR3 is TGTGCCAGTACCCCGGACAGGGGAGGGAATTCACCCCTCCACTTT.

The chain joins TRBV7-9 to TRBJ2-5, with 12 nucleotides matching TRBD2. The CDR3 is 19 amino acids. Germline V CDR1 and CDR2: SEHNR, FQNEAQ (reference sequence). The V and J ends lost 5 bases and 0 bases, in that order; junction bases with no gene match: 13. The DNA of the CDR3 is TGTGCCAGCAGCCGAAGACTAGCGGGGGAGGGTCAGTACCAAGAGACCCAGTACTTC. Translating it yields CASSRRLAGEGQYQETQYF.

This clonotype has ten or more counts. V gene TRBV6-1 combines with J gene TRBJ2-1; TRBD1 matches 7 bases. This CDR3 contains 15 residues. The junction had 14 bases not matched to a gene; V was cut back by 8 bases and J by 7 bases. Germline V lookup: CDR1 MNHNS, CDR2 SASEGT. CDR3: CASGPDRVWLNEQFF. DNA for the CDR3: TGTGCCAGCGGCCCCGACAGGGTCTGGTTGAATGAGCAGTTCTTC.

This clonotype was observed many times. The CDR3 region is CASSLGTNSYEQYF. CDR3 bases: TGTGCCAGCAGCTTGGGCACCAACTCCTACGAGCAGTACTTC. This rearrangement joins TRBV11-2 to TRBJ2-7; D unclear. Looked up from germline, CDR1 is SGHAT and CDR2 is FQNNGV. This CDR3 region has 14 residues. Trimming took off 3 bases at V and 0 bases at J, with 9 bases between the two ends.

This clonotype was seen only a few times. CDR3 residues: CASRLTGREQFF. In nucleotides, the CDR3 is TGTGCCAGCAGACTCACGGGGAGGGAGCAGTTCTTC. The rearrangement links TRBV12-3 or TRBV12-4 to TRBJ2-1; TRBD2 is a possible D gene (6 bases). Trimming shortened V by 6 bases and J by 10 bases, and 13 bases separated the two germline ends. The CDR3 consists of 12 residues.

In this sample, this clonotype turned up a few times. The chain links TRBV12-3 or TRBV12-4 to TRBJ1-2; TRBD1 matches 9 bases. Trimming at V came to 5 bases and at J to 6 bases, leaving 7 bases not matched to a gene. There are 14 residues in the CDR3. The CDR3 region is CASSPDRGVHGYTF. In DNA form, the CDR3 reads TGTGCCAGCAGTCCGGACAGGGGAGTGCATGGCTACACCTTC.